A single sample gave rise to the 16 T cell receptor beta chains below, sequenced in a study of vaccination and CD4 T cells after COVID-19. The antigens for these receptors are not known. An Oncomine TCR Beta short-read assay was used to sequence the DNA from cultured CD4+ T cells. Each CDR3 protein is one row after TCRdb ran MiXCR on the PCR reads. Here the sample spans 9,500 or so distinct CDR3 sequences, around 30% being singletons. Treatment noted: approximately 11-day PBMC culture with coronavirus spike peptide pools or control peptides (ViraFEST assay). The sequences come from CD4+ T cells from blood, cultured in vitro, collected after SARS-CoV-2 vaccination. The receptors here all came from a human donor who had recovered from COVID-19.

By sample share, this clonotype is medium-sized. The chain combines TRBV6-1 with TRBJ1-3; D unclear. V gave up 6 bases and J gave up 0 bases, with 21 bases separating them. The V gene's germline CDR1 is MNHNS and CDR2 SASEGT. The CDR3 is 18 residues long. This CDR3 reads CASRVVVASGRSGNTIYF. In nucleotides, the CDR3 is TGTGCCAGCAGAGTGGTCGTCGCGTCTGGCCGCTCTGGAAACACCATATATTTT.

Comment on this clonotype: This may come from a read error, since a much larger clone is one base off. The chain's CDR3 is CASSLTAVSNEQFF. In DNA form, the CDR3 reads TGTGCCAGCAGCTTAACAGCGGTATCCAATGAGCAGTTCTTC. V is TRBV11-2 and J is TRBJ2-1, with D tentatively TRBD2 (5 bases). CDR1 is SGHAT, CDR2 FQNNGV, per germline. CDR3 length: 14 amino acids. V was pared by 2 bases and J by 6 bases, with 11 bases between. Full variable domain (remainder filled in from reference TRBV11-2 and TRBJ2-1): EAGVAQSPRYKIIEKRQSVAFWCNPISGHATLYWYQQILGQGPKLLIQFQNNGVVDDSQLPKDRFSAERLKGVDSTLKIQPAKLEDSAVYLCASSLTAVSNEQFFGPGTRLTVL.

There are a few counts of this clonotype. This chain joins TRBV5-4 and TRBJ1-2, with 7 bases matching TRBD1. In germline, CDR1 is SGHNT, CDR2 YYREEE (reference sequence). The CDR3 covers 15 residues. V shed 2 bases, J shed 5 bases, and the junction held 9 bases outside the gene matches. The CDR3 is CASSFPSGTEYGYTF. Written as DNA, the CDR3 is TGTGCCAGCAGCTTCCCCTCCGGGACAGAATATGGCTACACCTTC.

The DNA for the CDR3 is TGTGCCAGCAGTTCTCAAGGGATCCCCACAGGGGGCGGTCAGCCCCAGCATTTT. This translates into CASSSQGIPTGGGQPQHF. V is TRBV28 and J is TRBJ1-5; 9 bases line up with TRBD1. The CDR3 contains 18 residues. Germline V gene data show CDR1 as MDHEN and CDR2 as SYDVKM. Germline trimming cut 4 bases from V and 6 bases from J; bases unmatched to any gene: 16.

This clonotype is labeled medium-sized (0.01 to 0.1%). This chain links TRBV19 with TRBJ2-7; D unclear. V was shortened by 5 bases and J by 2 bases, with 13 bases between the two germline ends. Per the germline V gene, CDR1 is LNHDA and CDR2 is SQIVND (reference sequence). This CDR3 is 14 amino acids long. The CDR3 region is CASSAYSPTYEQYF. The CDR3 DNA reads as TGTGCCAGTAGTGCCTACTCGCCGACCTACGAGCAGTACTTC.

V and J are TRBV7-2 and TRBJ2-7; no clear D gene. Trimming removed 5 bases at V and 5 bases at J, with 19 bases between. This CDR3 has 15 amino acids. Germline-derived CDR1 and CDR2 are SGHTA and FQGNSA. CDR3 DNA sequence: TGTGCCAGCAGCCGGCAGGCAAGGCTAAAGAACGAGCAGTACTTC. Protein product: CASSRQARLKNEQYF.

The CDR3 coding sequence is TGCAGTGCTAGGGCGGGGTTAAGCACAGATACGCAGTATTTT. As protein: CSARAGLSTDTQYF. V usage is TRBV20-1 and J usage is TRBJ2-3, with a weak D call TRBD2 (6 bases). CDR1 is DFQATT, CDR2 SNEGSKA, per germline (reference sequence). The CDR3 totals 14 residues. Trimming shortened V by 3 bases and J by 0 bases, and 10 bases separated the two germline ends.

In this sample, this clonotype is medium-sized. The chain joins TRBV7-2 to TRBJ2-5, with D tentatively TRBD1 or TRBD2 (5 bases each). The germline V and J ends were trimmed by 1 base and 6 bases, with 15 bases remaining between them. In germline, CDR1 is SGHTA, CDR2 FQGNSA. This CDR3 spans 15 amino acids. The CDR3 sequence: CASSLVSEGLKTQYF. The CDR3 DNA sequence: TGTGCCAGCAGCTTAGTTAGTGAGGGGTTGAAGACCCAGTACTTC. The whole variable domain, filled in from reference TRBV7-2 and TRBJ2-5, reads GAGVSQSPSNKVTEKGKDVELRCDPISGHTALYWYRQSLGQGLEFLIYFQGNSAPDKSGLPSDRFSAERTGGSVSTLTIQRTQQEDSAVYLCASSLVSEGLKTQYFGPGTRLLVL.

This clonotype showed up just a few times. The DNA of the CDR3 is TGCGCCAGCAGCCAGACAGGGACCAGACCCCGGGATGTCTACACCTTC. Its protein is CASSQTGTRPRDVYTF. This chain uses TRBV4-3 with TRBJ1-2, with 7 bases fitting TRBD1. The CDR3 is 16 amino acids. Germline-derived CDR1 and CDR2 are LGHNA and YSLEER. Trimming took 3 bases from V and 10 from J; bases not matched to a gene: 17.

The chain recombines TRBV6-2 or TRBV6-3 with TRBJ2-7, with TRBD2 as a possible D gene (5 bases). The germline CDR1 and CDR2 sequences are MNHEY and SVGEGT. V was cut by 6 bases and J by 3 bases, with 15 bases left in between. The CDR3 is made up of 14 amino acids. In nucleotides, the CDR3 is TGTGCCAGCAGGGCGGAGGCAAGGCTCTACGAGCAGTACTTC. This gives the protein CASRAEARLYEQYF.

This clonotype has a handful of counts. The V and J genes are TRBV28 and TRBJ1-2; no firm D call. Germline assignment: CDR1 MDHEN and CDR2 SYDVKM. The CDR3 has 17 residues. Trimming cost V 5 bases and J 2 bases, with 21 bases left between them. The CDR3 protein is CASSEATAGGTNYGYTF. The CDR3 DNA follows: TGTGCCAGCAGTGAAGCGACCGCAGGAGGCACGAACTATGGCTACACCTTC.

This clonotype was recorded once. The V and J genes are TRBV28 and TRBJ1-1, with 7 nucleotides matching TRBD1. This CDR3 is 14 amino acids long. V trimming: 5 bases; J trimming: 1 base; junction bases outside the gene matches: 4. Germline CDR1 reads MDHEN; CDR2 reads SYDVKM. CDR3: CASSVHRGNTEAFF. CDR3 nucleotides: TGTGCCAGCAGTGTCCACAGGGGGAACACTGAAGCTTTCTTT.

V gene TRBV4-1 combines with J gene TRBJ1-5, with 10 bases lining up with TRBD1. The ends lost 5 bases at V and 0 bases at J; junction bases unmatched: 7. The germline gives CDR1 MGHRA, CDR2 YSYEKL. The CDR3 is 17 amino acids. As DNA, the CDR3 is TGCGCCAGCAGCACCGGGACAGGGGAGGTTAGCAATCAGCCCCAGCATTTT. This gives the protein CASSTGTGEVSNQPQHF.

The rearrangement uses TRBV27 and TRBJ1-3, with TRBD1 matching 7 bases. V was clipped by 5 bases and J by 7 bases; unmatched bases: 11. The CDR3 covers 15 residues. The germline CDR1 and CDR2 sequences are MNHEY and SMNVEV (reference sequence). The CDR3 sequence: CASSIRGQDSNTIYF. CDR3 coding DNA: TGTGCCAGCAGTATTCGAGGACAGGACTCCAACACCATATATTTT.

The chain carries TRBV21-1 and TRBJ1-2; the table gives TRBD1 as D, unverified against the DNA. TRBV21-1 constitutes a pseudogene. CDR3 length: 14 amino acids. CDR3 bases: TGTGCCAGCAGTACGGGGGGGGGAAGGAGGCGCTACACCTTC. Translated: CASSTGGGRRRYTF.

The gene calls are TRBV30 and TRBJ1-1; D may be TRBD1 (5 bases). Trimming shortened V by 2 bases and J by 1 base, and 8 bases separated the two germline ends. Germline V gene data show CDR1 as GTSNPN and CDR2 as SVGIG (reference sequence). The CDR3 totals 13 residues. CDR3 amino acids: CAWSFTGNTEAFF. CDR3 in DNA: TGTGCCTGGAGTTTTACAGGGAACACTGAAGCTTTCTTT.